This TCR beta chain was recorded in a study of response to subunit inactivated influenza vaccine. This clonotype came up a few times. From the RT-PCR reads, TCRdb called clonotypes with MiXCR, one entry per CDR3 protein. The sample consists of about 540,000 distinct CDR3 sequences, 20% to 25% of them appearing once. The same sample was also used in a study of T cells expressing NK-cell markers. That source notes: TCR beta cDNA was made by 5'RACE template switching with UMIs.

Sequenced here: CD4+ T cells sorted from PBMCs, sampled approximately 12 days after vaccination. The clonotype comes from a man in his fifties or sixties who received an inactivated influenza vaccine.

This CDR3 is CASSYPSGGSGEQFF. In DNA form, the CDR3 reads TGTGCCAGCAGTTACCCTAGCGGGGGATCAGGGGAGCAGTTCTTC. The rearrangement links TRBV6-2 or TRBV6-3 to TRBJ2-1, with TRBD2 identical over 10 bases. J gave up 10 bases and V 2 bases, and 8 bases lay outside the gene matches. CDR3 length: 15 residues. Germline CDR1 is MNHEY and CDR2 is SVGEGT.